The following is a T cell receptor (beta chain) sequence with its context. These data are taken from a study of shared clonotypes between healthy human individuals. About the study: Those who served as donors were a couple of women and a few men between the ages of 18 and 49.

CDR3 length: 18 residues. Using ten immunoSEQ deep assay plates, investigators sequenced unsorted PBMC DNA. Profiled with immunoSEQ multiplex PCR; TCRdb holds only in-frame clones, not every one. Here the sample spans 470,000 or so clones, 78% being singletons. The source of this sequence is a woman in her forties in good health. Some clones in this sample may be carry-over from other donors' samples. Material for sequencing was PBMCs. The chain carries TRBV21-1 and TRBJ2-7; the D call TRBD2 from the table was never checked on the DNA. TRBV21-1 is flagged as a pseudogene. This CDR3 is CASSKVRPPGLAPYEQYF. The DNA for the CDR3 is TGTGCCAGCAGTAAAGTGCGGCCTCCGGGACTAGCTCCCTACGAGCAGTACTTC.